The clone carrying this T cell receptor (beta chain) was seen more than once but under ten times. The antigen is not known. Employing constant-segment primers, 5'RACE generated TCR alpha and TCR beta cDNA libraries bearing sample barcodes and UMIs. TCRdb recomputed calls from the 5' RACE reads with MiXCR, one row per CDR3 protein. The data show 300,000 to 350,000 distinct CDR3 sequences, approximately 19% seen once. The data are from a study of T-cell memory formation after mild COVID-19. About the research overall: In these data, TCR clusters were largely donor specific. Study-wide findings and caveats: Clonal second-wave expansions that peaked on day 37 had unconfirmed SARS-CoV-2 specificity. Pre-infection memory harbored some responding clones, suggesting cross-reactive memory joined.

V was trimmed by 7 bases and J by 5 bases, leaving 9 bases between them. In germline, CDR1 is MRHNA, CDR2 SNTAGT. The CDR3 loop spans 11 amino acids. Source material: PBMCs or a T cell subset sorted from them (not recorded which). The TCR was taken from a man aged 18-30 years who had mild COVID-19 (a few samples of this study predate the infection). Cell type and time point are not known. V and J are TRBV6-4 and TRBJ2-7, with D perhaps TRBD2 (5 bases). The CDR3 DNA sequence: TGTGCCAGCAAGATGAGGGACGAGCAGTACGTC. Translating it yields CASKMRDEQYV.